This TCR beta chain was sequenced in a study of response to subunit inactivated influenza vaccine. The CDR3 has 16 amino acids. The V end was cut by 1 base, the J end by 5 bases, with 18 bases between. This clonotype has just a few counts. What it recognizes is unknown. The study, taken as a whole, reports: T cells newly recruited by each seasonal influenza vaccination are few, the authors suggested.

TCRdb itself ran the RT-PCR reads through MiXCR, one entry per CDR3 protein. The sample shows about 170,000 distinct CDR3 sequences, around 12% of them seen only once. This sample also belongs to another study, concerning T cells expressing NK-cell markers. As that study records: A 5'RACE template switching approach incorporating UMIs was used to make TCR beta cDNA.

This receptor was identified in a man aged 50 or older who received an inactivated influenza vaccine. The material was CD8+ T cells sorted from PBMCs, obtained 11 to 12 days after vaccination. V usage is TRBV12-3 or TRBV12-4 and J usage is TRBJ2-7, with D perhaps given as TRBD1 or TRBD2 (6 bases each). CDR3 DNA: TGTGCCAGCAGTTTAGGTCTAGCGATAAGGGGGAACGAGCAGTACTTC. The encoded protein is CASSLGLAIRGNEQYF.